The source of this T cell receptor (beta chain) is a study of shared clonotypes between healthy human individuals. Findings of the study overall: Blood alone was sampled, and tissue repertoires likely differ. The small donor group covered limited genetic and exposure diversity.

Donors were Caucasian adults residing in Nashville, Tennessee, USA. Looked up from germline, CDR1 is KGHSH and CDR2 is LQKENI. The CDR3 totals 17 residues. Trimming took 6 bases from V and 4 from J; bases not matched to a gene: 8. About this clone: Its antigen is unidentified.

Data came from immunoSEQ multiplex PCR; TCRdb stores just in-frame clones and leaves some out. This sample yields a few hundred thousand clones, of which about 96% are seen a single time; 0.057% belongs to the top ten. The rearrangement joins TRBV18 to TRBJ2-2; 13 nucleotides align to TRBD2. The source is a woman aged 25 to 39 in good health. The material sequenced was naive CD4+ T cells sorted from blood. Subset in this sample: CD45RA+ positively selected. The CDR3 DNA sequence: TGTGCCAGCTCTTGGACTAGCGGGAGATCGAGCACCGGGGAGCTGTTTTTT. As protein: CASSWTSGRSSTGELFF. The full variable domain, rest sourced from reference TRBV18 and TRBJ2-2, is NAGVMQNPRHLVRRRGQEARLRCSPMKGHSHVYWYRQLPEEGLKFMVYLQKENIIDESGMPKERFSAEFPKEGPSILRIQQVVRGDSAAYFCASSWTSGRSSTGELFFGEGSRLTVL.